A single T cell receptor (beta chain) is shown here with its context. Antigen: not known. The data were taken from a study of identical twins. Findings and limits, study-wide: Conclusions leaned on cross-sectional statistical analysis and did not track the same donors over time. The more abundant beta clonotypes in cord blood had fewer insertions, and memory repertoires did not show this.

cDNA molecules carried unique molecular identifiers, and template switching added a universal primer site. TCRdb used MiXCR to reprocess the 5' RACE reads, holding one entry per CDR3 protein. Of approximately 690,000 distinct CDR3 sequences in the sample, roughly 6% were seen once. The receptor was isolated from a man between 18 and 29 years old in good health. The material sequenced was naive T cells sorted from blood.

CDR3 DNA: TGTGCTAGTGGTTTGGGGACTCAGCAGTTCTTC. Its translation is CASGLGTQQFF. The chain employs TRBV12-5 and TRBJ2-1; tentative D call: TRBD2 (5 bases). V lost 1 base, J lost 11 bases, and 6 bases lay in between. Per germline, CDR1 LGHNT and CDR2 FRNRAP. CDR3 length: 11 amino acids.